Listed here are 12 T cell receptor beta chains from one sample, sequenced in a study of cytomegalovirus exposure and HLA in healthy donors (dated by TCRdb to about 2017). The library was made by the immunoSEQ multiplex PCR assay. For the multiplex PCR, a mixture combining 60 forward primers for TCR Vbeta segments and 13 reverse primers for TCR Jbeta segments was used. This is the immuneACCESS table as TCRdb keeps it, with only in-frame sequences that have V and J called. A part of the clones is gone; compared with another copy, unresolved V genes explain less than half, and the rest is unexplained. Counted in this sample were about 140,000 clones; around 85% of them appeared once. The leading ten clones occupy over 8.5% of the sample. Sequencing input: PBMCs. The receptors derive from a woman between 45 and 60 years old in good health and CMV-seropositive.

This sequence joins TRBV18 and TRBJ1-6, with 7 bases matching TRBD1. J gave up 7 bases and V 2 bases, and 2 bases lay outside the gene matches. This CDR3 region has 14 residues. Germline assignment: CDR1 KGHSH and CDR2 LQKENI. The CDR3 nucleotides are TGTGCCAGCTCACCAGAACAGGGGAATTCACCCCTCCACTTT. Translated, it gives CASSPEQGNSPLHF.

The chain couples TRBV7-9 to TRBJ2-3; 13 bases line up with TRBD2. CDR3 length: 15 amino acids. From germline, CDR1 is SEHNR and CDR2 FQNEAQ (reference sequence). The J segment lost 4 bases and the V segment lost 6 bases, leaving 4 bases of the junction unmatched. Here the CDR3 DNA reads TGTGCCAGCAGTTTTACTAGCGGGGGGGCAGATACGCAGTATTTT. It is translated as CASSFTSGGADTQYF.

This chain connects TRBV7-8 to TRBJ2-2, with 12 bases aligning to TRBD1. In germline, CDR1 is SGHVS, CDR2 FQNEAQ. V shed 6 bases, J shed 4 bases, and the junction held 9 bases outside the gene matches. CDR3 length: 17 residues. The CDR3, as DNA: TGTGCCAGCAGACCCCTCAGGGACAGGGGGCCCACCGGGGAGCTGTTTTTT. Translating gives CASRPLRDRGPTGELFF.

J is TRBJ2-6 and V is TRBV18; no definite D call. This CDR3 region has 17 residues. V lost 2 bases and J 0 bases, leaving 11 bases between the germline ends. Germline CDR1 is KGHSH and CDR2 is LQKENI. For the CDR3, the DNA is TGTGCCAGCTCACCATTATATGCTAGCTCTGGGGCCAACGTCCTGACTTTC. Amino acid sequence: CASSPLYASSGANVLTF.

Details on this clone: At one boundary the junction diverges from the germline segment, which might be a read error. The chain is built from TRBV7-9 and TRBJ2-6; D is perhaps TRBD2 (6 bases). The germline V gene encodes CDR1 SEHNR and CDR2 FQNEAQ (reference sequence). The CDR3 length is 16 residues. The chain's CDR3 is CASSPWGDSGANGLTF. The CDR3 nucleotides are TGTGCCAGCAGCCCATGGGGGGACTCTGGGGCCAACGGCCTGACTTTC.

This rearrangement joins TRBV5-6 to TRBJ2-3; unclear D gene. The CDR3 is 16 amino acids. V dropped 3 bases and J dropped 2 bases, with 16 bases sitting between them. Germline V gene sequence: CDR1 SGHDT, CDR2 YYEEEE. DNA of the CDR3: TGTGCCAGCAGCTATCGAACCACTACCCTCACAGATACGCAGTATTTT. Its translation is CASSYRTTTLTDTQYF.

The chain couples TRBV5-6 to TRBJ2-5; 8 bases align to TRBD2. Near its end, the DNA agrees better with TRBJ2-7, so the J call may be wrong. CDR3 length: 15 amino acids. Germline V lookup: CDR1 SGHDT, CDR2 YYEEEE. In nucleotides, the CDR3 is TGTGCCAGCAGCTCCCGGTATAGCGGGGCCTACGAGCAGTACTTC. Its protein product is CASSSRYSGAYEQYF.

For this clone: This sequence may be a read error, since a much larger clone differs from it by one base. The V and J genes are TRBV7-6 and TRBJ2-2; TRBD2 might be the D (6 bases). Germline V gene lookup returns CDR1 SGHVS and CDR2 FNYEAQ. V was cut by 4 bases and J by 1 base, with 16 bases left in between. The CDR3 covers 17 residues. In DNA form, the CDR3 reads TGTGCCAGCAGCTCAGCGTCGGAGGGGAAGAACACCGGGGAGCTGTTTTTT. It specifies CASSSASEGKNTGELFF.

This chain connects TRBV27 to TRBJ2-2; 7 nucleotides align to TRBD2. Germline values: CDR1 MNHEY, CDR2 SMNVEV (reference sequence). This CDR3 is 14 amino acids long. V shed 7 bases and J 1 base; nucleotides not matched to a gene: 3. CDR3 coding DNA: TGTGCCAGCACCTGGGGGGGGAACACCGGGGAGCTGTTTTTT. Its translation is CASTWGGNTGELFF.

This clone was seen only once. This sequence joins TRBV10-3 and TRBJ1-2, with 9 nucleotides matching TRBD1. Looked up from germline, CDR1 is ENHRY and CDR2 is SYGVKD. V dropped 3 bases and J dropped 4; count of bases not matched to a gene: 6. This CDR3 spans 15 amino acids. Here the CDR3 reads CAISDPGQGSYGYTF. The CDR3 region has the DNA TGTGCCATCAGTGATCCCGGACAGGGGAGCTATGGCTACACCTTC.

This chain links TRBV28 with TRBJ1-1; D uncertain. The CDR3 is made up of 14 amino acids. V lost 5 bases and J lost 2, with 12 bases in between. CDR1 is MDHEN, CDR2 SYDVKM, per germline. In nucleotides, the CDR3 is TGTGCCAGCAGTCGAGCTCCCGTAAACACTGAAGCTTTCTTT. Translated, it gives CASSRAPVNTEAFF.

This clone occurred a few times. The rearrangement joins TRBV18 to TRBJ2-7, with a weak D call TRBD2 (6 bases). The CDR3 loop spans 12 amino acids. Trimming cost V 3 bases and J 7 bases, with 10 bases left between them. Per germline, CDR1 KGHSH and CDR2 LQKENI. The CDR3 region has the DNA TGTGCCAGCTCACCCGACCGGGAGGAGCAGTACTTC. This sequence encodes CASSPDREEQYF.